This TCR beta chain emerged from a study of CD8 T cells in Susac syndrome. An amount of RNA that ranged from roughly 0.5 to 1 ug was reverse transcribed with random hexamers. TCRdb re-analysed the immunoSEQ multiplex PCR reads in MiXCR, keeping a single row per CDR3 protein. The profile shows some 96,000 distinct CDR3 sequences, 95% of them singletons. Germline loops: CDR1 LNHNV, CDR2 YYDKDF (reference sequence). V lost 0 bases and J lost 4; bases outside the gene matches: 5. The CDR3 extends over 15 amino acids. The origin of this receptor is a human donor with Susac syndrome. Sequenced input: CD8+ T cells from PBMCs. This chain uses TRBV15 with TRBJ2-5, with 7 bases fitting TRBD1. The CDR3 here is CATSRDPGTAETQYF. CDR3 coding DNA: TGTGCCACCAGCAGAGATCCCGGGACAGCAGAGACCCAGTACTTC.